This T cell receptor (beta chain) came from a study of technical replicates of blood from several donors. TCRdb's copy holds only in-frame clones and misses some; the assay was immunoSEQ multiplex PCR. The data show more than 90,000 clones, about 94% seen once. Trimming removed 4 bases from V and 9 bases from J; junction bases left unmatched: 9. Per the germline V gene, CDR1 is SGHNT and CDR2 is YYREEE (reference sequence). The CDR3 has 14 residues. The clonotype was recovered from a human donor in good health. Input material: T cells isolated from PBMCs. The chain carries TRBV5-4 and TRBJ2-1; 8 nucleotides align to TRBD2. CDR3 amino acids: CASSPGLVWSEQFF. The CDR3 nucleotides are TGTGCCAGCAGCCCGGGACTAGTTTGGAGTGAGCAGTTCTTC.